A single sample gave rise to the 2 T cell receptor beta chains below, sequenced in a study of breast tumors, draining lymph nodes, adjacent tissues. Each CDR3 protein gets one entry after TCRdb re-called the multiplex PCR reads with MiXCR. The profile covers some 250,000 distinct CDR3 sequences, with under 40% appearing a single time and roughly 3.5% taken by the ten largest. Breast cancer patients provided tissue from their axillary draining lymph nodes. What was sequenced was axillary lymph node tissue. These receptors were taken from a female donor with breast cancer. Some clones in this sample may be carry-over from other donors' samples.

This clonotype has at least ten counts. The chain uses TRBV7-9 and TRBJ1-2; 12 bases are a match to TRBD1. The germline CDR1 and CDR2 sequences are SEHNR and FQNEAQ (reference sequence). V trimming: 4 bases; J trimming: 1 base; junction bases outside the gene matches: 4. This CDR3 contains 16 residues. The DNA for the CDR3 is TGTGCCAGCAGCTCGGGACAGGGGGCCTTTAACTATGGCTACACCTTC. Amino acids: CASSSGQGAFNYGYTF.

This clonotype was counted many times. This rearrangement joins TRBV11-3 to TRBJ1-4; no clear D. V was cut by 6 bases and J by 2 bases, with 10 bases left in between. The germline V gene encodes CDR1 SGHNT and CDR2 YENEEA. This CDR3 contains 14 residues. The CDR3 loop is CASSRVFTNEKLFF. CDR3 nucleotide sequence: TGTGCCAGCAGTAGGGTGTTCACTAATGAAAAACTGTTTTTT.